These T cell receptor beta chains were read from a single sample in a study of shared clonotypes between healthy human individuals. TCRdb keeps only in-frame clones here, not all; method: immunoSEQ multiplex PCR. The sample has some 1.5 million clones, roughly 96% seen once; the top ten hold roughly 1.2%. Material for sequencing was naive CD4+ T cells sorted from blood. These receptors were obtained from a man aged 30 to 45 in good health. Each CDR3 is given with its conserved first and last residue. A D gene is named only where the DNA matches it firmly.

v_gene	d_gene	j_gene	CDR3nt	CDR3aa
TRBV5-1	NA	TRBJ1-1	TGCGCCAGCAGGGAACAGGGTATGAACACTGAAGCTTTCTTT	CASREQGMNTEAFF
TRBV7-9	NA	TRBJ2-1	NA	CASSILGRSSVDEQFF
TRBV18	NA	TRBJ1-1	TGTGCCAGCTCACCCCGGGAAGGGATGAACACTGAAGCTTTCTTT	CASSPREGMNTEAFF
TRBV7-9	NA	TRBJ1-4	TGTGCCAGCAGCTCCGACAGGAGGAAGGGTGAAAAACTGTTTTTT	CASSSDRRKGEKLFF
TRBV21-1	NA	TRBJ1-5	TGTGCCAGCCCAGGAACCGGAAAAGGGACCCAGCATTTT	CASPGTGKGTQHF
TRBV5-5	TRBD1	TRBJ2-7	TGTGCCAGCAGCGGACAGGGGCACGAGCAGTACTTC	CASSGQGHEQYF
TRBV9	NA	TRBJ2-7	TGTGCCAGCAGCGACCGCGCCCACTCCTACGAGCAGTACTTC	CASSDRAHSYEQYF
TRBV5-1	TRBD2	TRBJ2-2	TGCGCCAGCAGCTTTCTAGCGGGAGCTGACGGGGAGCTGTTTTTT	CASSFLAGADGELFF
TRBV30	NA	TRBJ2-5	TGTGCCTGGATAGCCCCGGGAGTAGCGCCCCAAGAGACCCAGTACTTC	CAWIAPGVAPQETQYF
TRBV11-3	NA	TRBJ1-3	TGTGCCAGCAGCTTCTTTTTGGGACACCTACTCTCTGGAAACACCATATATTTT	CASSFFLGHLLSGNTIYF